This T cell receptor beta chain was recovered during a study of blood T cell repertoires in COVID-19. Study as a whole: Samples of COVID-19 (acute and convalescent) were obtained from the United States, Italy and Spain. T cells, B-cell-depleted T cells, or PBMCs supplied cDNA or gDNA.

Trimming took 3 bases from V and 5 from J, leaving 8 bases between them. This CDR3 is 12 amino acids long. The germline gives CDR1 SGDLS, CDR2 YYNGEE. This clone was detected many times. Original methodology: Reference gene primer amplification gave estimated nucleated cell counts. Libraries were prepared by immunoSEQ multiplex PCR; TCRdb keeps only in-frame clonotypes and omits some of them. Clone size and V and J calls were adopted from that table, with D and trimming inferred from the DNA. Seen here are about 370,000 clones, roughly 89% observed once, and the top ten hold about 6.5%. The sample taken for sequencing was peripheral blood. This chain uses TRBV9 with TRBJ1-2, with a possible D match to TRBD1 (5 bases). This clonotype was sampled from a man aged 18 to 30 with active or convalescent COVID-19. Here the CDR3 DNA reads TGTGCCAGCAGCGCCAGGGCATATGGCTACACCTTC. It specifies CASSARAYGYTF. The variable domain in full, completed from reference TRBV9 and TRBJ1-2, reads DSGVTQTPKHLITATGQRVTLRCSPRSGDLSVYWYQQSLDQGLQFLIQYYNGEERAKGNILERFSAQQFPDLHSELNLSSLELGDSALYFCASSARAYGYTFGSGTRLTVV.